Described below is a single T cell receptor beta chain sequence and its context. These data come from a study of T cells in Graves' hyperthyroidism and ophthalmopathy. The V gene's germline CDR1 is SNHLY and CDR2 FYNNEI. Trimming stripped 5 bases from V and 7 bases from J, with 9 bases between. The CDR3 runs 11 residues. The CDR3 regions of TCR beta were amplified from RNA transcripts. A set of HTBI primers served as the primers for a first-round RT-PCR of the TCR CDR3. TCRdb processed the multiplex PCR reads anew with MiXCR; each CDR3 protein has one entry. The table lists about 560,000 distinct CDR3 sequences, under 60% of them singletons.

The source is a woman aged 18-35 years with Graves' hyperthyroidism. Sequencing was carried out using peripheral blood or thyroid tissue (not recorded which). The gene calls are TRBV2 and TRBJ2-7; D unresolved. CDR3 sequence reads: CASSLQLEQYF. The CDR3 nucleotides are TGTGCCAGCAGTTTGCAGCTAGAGCAGTACTTC.